The 16 T cell receptor beta chains below come from one sample, sequenced in a study of regulatory T cells in long-lasting Graves disease. Combining iRepertoire HTBI primers with Arm-PCR of CDR3 regions, the authors built TCR beta libraries. TCRdb re-derived calls from the multiplex PCR reads in MiXCR, one entry per CDR3 protein. The sample shows hundreds of thousands of distinct CDR3 sequences, around 15% of them seen only once. Time point described: newly diagnosed GD, antithyroid drugs for less than 3 months. With RNA extracted from PBMCs as input, the TCR library was made. These data were also filed under a second study, of T cells in Graves' hyperthyroidism and ophthalmopathy.

Sequencing used peripheral blood mononuclear cells (PBMCs), obtained at new diagnosis, from a patient treated with antithyroid drugs. The receptors derive from a woman aged 30 to 39 with Graves disease.

This clonotype has ten or more counts. The germline gene is not matched at one end of the junction; a read error may be the cause. The chain employs TRBV7-9 and TRBJ2-3; TRBD2 aligns across 10 bases. The CDR3 length is 13 residues. Germline values: CDR1 SEHNR, CDR2 FQNEAQ (reference sequence). The CDR3 region is CASSLAGEDTQYF. The CDR3 DNA sequence: TGTGCCAGCAGCCTAGCGGGAGAAGATACGCAGTATTTT.

This clonotype was counted at least ten times. The V gene is TRBV12-3 or TRBV12-4, the J gene TRBJ1-6; tentative D call: TRBD1 (6 bases). This CDR3 has 14 residues. Trimming left V 5 bases short and J 7 bases short, with 12 bases between. In nucleotides, the CDR3 is TGTGCCAGCAGTCCCCTTCAGGGGAATTCACCCCTCCACTTT. Residues: CASSPLQGNSPLHF.

The chain employs TRBV28 and TRBJ1-6, with 8 bases lining up with TRBD1. Losses at the gene ends were 3 bases for V and 8 bases for J; bases not matched to a gene: 3. From germline, CDR1 is MDHEN and CDR2 SYDVKM. The CDR3 is 14 residues long. The CDR3 DNA follows: TGTGCCAGCAGTTTCGGGACAGGCTATTCACCCCTCCACTTT. This gives the protein CASSFGTGYSPLHF.

The chain links TRBV7-2 to TRBJ2-7; D may be TRBD1 or TRBD2 (6 bases each). The CDR3 spans 18 residues. V gave up 5 bases and J gave up 4 bases, with 27 bases separating them. Per the germline V gene, CDR1 is SGHTA and CDR2 is FQGNSA. CDR3 DNA sequence: TGTGCCAGCAGCACCCGCAGGGGTACTAGCCCCTTTTTTTACGAGCAGTACTTC. It encodes CASSTRRGTSPFFYEQYF. Full variable domain (rest looked up from reference TRBV7-2 and TRBJ2-7): GAGVSQSPSNKVTEKGKDVELRCDPISGHTALYWYRQSLGQGLEFLIYFQGNSAPDKSGLPSDRFSAERTGGSVSTLTIQRTQQEDSAVYLCASSTRRGTSPFFYEQYFGPGTRLTVT.

This clonotype was found many times. This rearrangement joins TRBV28 to TRBJ1-5; weak D call: TRBD1 (5 bases). Deletions cut 1 base from V and 6 bases from J, with 10 bases between. Germline V gives CDR1 MDHEN, CDR2 SYDVKM. This CDR3 region has 14 residues. CDR3 protein: CASSLSGNGQPQHF. As DNA, the CDR3 is TGTGCCAGCAGTTTATCAGGGAACGGTCAGCCCCAGCATTTT. The full variable domain, rest sourced from reference TRBV28 and TRBJ1-5, is DVKVTQSSRYLVKRTGEKVFLECVQDMDHENMFWYRQDPGLGLRLIYFSYDVKMKEKGDIPEGYSVSREKKERFSLILESASTNQTSMYLCASSLSGNGQPQHFGDGTRLSIL.

The V call is TRBV7-6, the J call TRBJ2-1; 7 bases are a match to TRBD2. The J segment lost 7 bases and the V segment lost 5 bases, leaving 8 bases of the junction unmatched. In germline, CDR1 is SGHVS, CDR2 FNYEAQ. This CDR3 has 14 residues. This chain's CDR3 is CASSAGRAGNEQFF. As DNA, the CDR3 is TGTGCCAGCAGCGCGGGGAGGGCCGGGAATGAGCAGTTCTTC.

This chain uses TRBV5-1 with TRBJ2-1, with 12 bases lining up with TRBD2. V was pared by 1 base and J by 9 bases, with 5 bases of the junction left unmatched. CDR1 SGHRS and CDR2 YFSETQ come from the germline V gene. The CDR3 covers 15 residues. CDR3 DNA sequence: TGCGCCAGCAGCTTGATGACTAGCGGGAGCGCTGAGCAGTTCTTC. Translation gives CASSLMTSGSAEQFF.

In its sample, this clonotype was seen many times. J is TRBJ2-2 and V is TRBV27; 10 nucleotides match TRBD1. Germline V gene sequence: CDR1 MNHEY, CDR2 SMNVEV (reference sequence). CDR3 length: 17 amino acids. J was trimmed by 6 bases and V by 6 bases; bases with no gene match: 13. Written as DNA, the CDR3 is TGTGCCAGCAGACGTTTGGGACAGGGGAAAGATTCCGGGGAGCTGTTTTTT. Translated, it gives CASRRLGQGKDSGELFF.

This clonotype was observed a single time. The junction shows a germline mismatch at one end, possibly a read error. This sequence joins TRBV28 and TRBJ1-2; no clear D gene. The CDR3 consists of 11 residues. Germline V gene sequence: CDR1 MDHEN, CDR2 SYDVKM. In nucleotides, the CDR3 is TGTGCCAACAGTACCTACTATGGCTACACCTTC. Translating gives CANSTYYGYTF.

This clonotype was seen only a few times. The chain uses TRBV10-3 and TRBJ1-1; tentative D call: TRBD1 (6 bases). CDR3 size: 17 residues. The ends were cut back, 0 bases at V and 0 bases at J, with 14 bases in the middle. Per the germline V gene, CDR1 is ENHRY and CDR2 is SYGVKD. CDR3 loop: CAISESGVTGMNTEAFF. CDR3 coding DNA: TGTGCCATCAGTGAGTCCGGGGTAACAGGGATGAACACTGAAGCTTTCTTT.

A few counts support this clonotype. V usage is TRBV27 and J usage is TRBJ2-1; perhaps TRBD2 as D (7 bases). There are 19 residues in the CDR3. The V gene's germline CDR1 is MNHEY and CDR2 SMNVEV (reference sequence). V dropped 7 bases and J dropped 2 bases, with 27 bases sitting between them. The CDR3 reads CASTAPREGGGRAYNEQFF. The CDR3 DNA reads TGTGCCAGCACCGCCCCGAGGGAGGGGGGGGGGAGGGCCTACAATGAGCAGTTCTTC.

Ten or more counts support this clonotype. This chain uses TRBV7-2 with TRBJ2-7, with 11 nucleotides matching TRBD2. The junction had 3 bases not matched to a gene; V was cut back by 5 bases and J by 3 bases. Per germline, CDR1 SGHTA and CDR2 FQGNSA. CDR3 length equals 14 residues. The CDR3 DNA reads as TGTGCCAGCAGCAAGACTAGCGGGAACTACGAGCAGTACTTC. It encodes CASSKTSGNYEQYF.

The chain links TRBV5-5 to TRBJ2-5; no clear D gene. Germline V gene sequence: CDR1 SGHKS, CDR2 YYEKEE (reference sequence). The V and J ends lost 3 bases and 9 bases respectively, with 12 bases between them. This CDR3 has 12 residues. CDR3 coding DNA: TGTGCCAGCAGCTCCGCCTCGGCGGCCCAGTACTTC. This encodes CASSSASAAQYF.

This CDR3 is CSVGDSWNTGELFF. DNA of the CDR3: TGCAGCGTCGGGGACTCTTGGAACACCGGGGAGCTGTTTTTT. The chain couples TRBV29-1 to TRBJ2-2; possibly TRBD2 for D (6 bases). Trimming pared 6 bases from V and 1 base from J, leaving 12 bases between. The CDR3 extends over 14 amino acids. Germline V CDR1 and CDR2: SQVTM, ANQGSEA.

The chain links TRBV4-1 to TRBJ1-1; D not certain. Germline V gene data show CDR1 as MGHRA and CDR2 as YSYEKL. Trimming pared 2 bases from V and 0 bases from J, leaving 4 bases between. The CDR3 length is 13 residues. CDR3 sequence: CASSQQLNTEAFF. The CDR3 nucleotides read TGCGCCAGCAGCCAACAGTTGAACACTGAAGCTTTCTTT.

This clonotype was observed a few times. The V and J genes are TRBV10-3 and TRBJ1-1, with D unclear. Trimming left V 7 bases short and J 1 base short, with 10 bases between. Germline lookup yields CDR1 ENHRY and CDR2 SYGVKD. The CDR3 is made up of 13 amino acids. The CDR3 DNA is TGTGCCATCAAGGGAGTGGCGAACACTGAAGCTTTCTTT. As protein: CAIKGVANTEAFF.